The 29 T cell receptor beta chains below come from one sample, sequenced in a study of cytomegalovirus exposure and HLA in healthy donors. Both 60 Vbeta primers and 13 Jbeta primers went into the PCR. Profiling relied on immunoSEQ multiplex PCR, and the TCRdb table lists in-frame clones only, not all of them. Of about 140,000 clones in the sample, 70% to 85% are singletons; the top ten hold less than 1.5%. Specimen: PBMCs. These receptor sequences come from a man aged 25 to 45 in good health and CMV-seropositive.

This clone came up a few times. The CDR3 here is CASSQQSTNEKLFF. DNA of the CDR3: TGCGCCAGCAGCCAACAGTCAACTAATGAAAAACTGTTTTTT. V and J are TRBV4-1 and TRBJ1-4; D is unclear. The CDR3 length is 14 residues. Per the germline V gene, CDR1 is MGHRA and CDR2 is YSYEKL. V shed 2 bases and J shed 0 bases, with 4 bases lying between them.

The J gene is TRBJ2-7, the V gene TRBV5-4; D perhaps matches TRBD1 (6 bases). Germline assignment: CDR1 SGHNT and CDR2 YYREEE (reference sequence). CDR3 length equals 14 residues. V was pared by 3 bases and J by 9 bases, with 19 bases between. The CDR3 region is CASSSTWDKYPQYF. CDR3 DNA sequence: TGTGCCAGCAGCTCCACCTGGGACAAATATCCGCAGTACTTC.

The chain couples TRBV27 to TRBJ1-5; TRBD1 agrees at 9 bases. The CDR3 runs to 12 residues. V lost 10 bases, J lost 5 bases, and 3 bases stayed unmatched. The germline gives CDR1 MNHEY, CDR2 SMNVEV (reference sequence). The CDR3 loop is CATRTGDQPQHF. CDR3 sequence (DNA): TGTGCCACCCGGACAGGGGATCAGCCCCAGCATTTT.

The chain links TRBV7-6 to TRBJ2-5, with 11 bases fitting TRBD2. Germline loops: CDR1 SGHVS, CDR2 FNYEAQ. The CDR3 extends over 19 amino acids. Trimming cost V 5 bases and J 5 bases; bases outside gene matches: 19. The CDR3 reads CASSPRLAGTVGLSETQYF. As DNA, the CDR3 is TGTGCCAGCAGCCCGAGACTAGCGGGGACGGTGGGGTTGAGTGAGACCCAGTACTTC.

The rearrangement links TRBV19 to TRBJ1-1; D is ambiguous. This CDR3 has 15 residues. Trimming removed 0 bases at V and 1 base at J, with 9 bases between. Looked up from germline, CDR1 is LNHDA and CDR2 is SQIVND (reference sequence). The CDR3 coding sequence is TGTGCCAGTAGTATAGATTCACAGACGAACACTGAAGCTTTCTTT. Residues: CASSIDSQTNTEAFF. Filled out from reference TRBV19 and TRBJ1-1, the complete variable domain reads DGGITQSPKYLFRKEGQNVTLSCEQNLNHDAMYWYRQDPGQGLRLIYYSQIVNDFQKGDIAEGYSVSREKKESFPLTVTSAQKNPTAFYLCASSIDSQTNTEAFFGQGTRLTVV.

The chain combines TRBV30 with TRBJ2-5, with 8 bases fitting TRBD1. Germline V gene sequence: CDR1 GTSNPN, CDR2 SVGIG (reference sequence). The V gene end was trimmed by 2 bases and the J gene end by 5 bases; junction bases not matched to a gene: 10. The CDR3 contains 15 residues. CDR3 nucleotides: TGTGCCTGGAGTAGGCTCCAGGGGGCCTTCGAGACCCAGTACTTC. This sequence encodes CAWSRLQGAFETQYF.

V usage is TRBV2 and J usage is TRBJ2-3; D is undetermined. Trimming cost V 7 bases and J 1 base, with 15 bases left between them. CDR1 is SNHLY and CDR2 is FYNNEI in the germline V gene. This CDR3 is 15 amino acids long. CDR3 coding DNA: TGTGCCAGCACCTTATTAGAGGCGGGCACAGATACGCAGTATTTT. Its protein is CASTLLEAGTDTQYF.

The chain combines TRBV27 with TRBJ2-7; 10 bases align to TRBD1. This CDR3 is 16 amino acids long. CDR1 MNHEY and CDR2 SMNVEV come from the germline V gene (reference sequence). V shed 6 bases, J shed 4 bases, and the junction held 12 bases outside the gene matches. The CDR3 sequence: CASRPGGTGVFYEQYF. Here the CDR3 DNA reads TGTGCCAGCAGGCCAGGGGGGACAGGGGTCTTTTACGAGCAGTACTTC.

The CDR3 loop reads CASSPRADRGNSPLHF. CDR3 bases: TGTGCCAGCTCACCACGAGCTGACAGGGGTAATTCACCCCTCCACTTT. The J gene is TRBJ1-6, the V gene TRBV18, with TRBD1 matching over 8 bases. With V trimmed by 1 base and J by 6 bases, 5 bases remained unmatched. Germline CDR1 KGHSH, CDR2 LQKENI. This CDR3 comprises 16 residues. The full variable domain, completed using reference TRBV18 and TRBJ1-6, is NAGVMQNPRHLVRRRGQEARLRCSPMKGHSHVYWYRQLPEEGLKFMVYLQKENIIDESGMPKERFSAEFPKEGPSILRIQQVVRGDSAAYFCASSPRADRGNSPLHFGNGTRLTVT.

This rearrangement joins TRBV10-2 to TRBJ1-2; D is uncertain. This CDR3 is 13 amino acids long. The germline CDR1 and CDR2 sequences are WSHSY and SAAADI. Between the trimmed V and J ends, which lost 3 bases and 8 bases, there was a span of 13 bases. CDR3 DNA: TGCGCCAGCAGTGACAATCAAGCGTGGGGCTACACCTTC. Translated: CASSDNQAWGYTF.

The V and J genes are TRBV7-9 and TRBJ1-4; D gene unclear. Germline V gene lookup returns CDR1 SEHNR and CDR2 FQNEAQ (reference sequence). Trimming cost V 1 base and J 4 bases, with 7 bases left between them. The CDR3 length is 14 residues. The CDR3 protein is CASSLVSGNEKLFF. The DNA of the CDR3 is TGTGCCAGCAGCTTAGTCAGTGGTAATGAAAAACTGTTTTTT. The full variable domain, rest sourced from reference TRBV7-9 and TRBJ1-4, is DTGVSQNPRHKITKRGQNVTFRCDPISEHNRLYWYRQTLGQGPEFLTYFQNEAQLEKSRLLSDRFSAERPKGSFSTLEIQRTEQGDSAMYLCASSLVSGNEKLFFGSGTQLSVL.

This chain connects TRBV7-3 to TRBJ2-2, with TRBD2 matching 11 bases. After removal of 5 bases from V and 7 bases from J, the junction contained 6 bases not matched to a gene. The CDR3 has 15 amino acids. Germline V lookup: CDR1 SGHTA, CDR2 FQGTGA. As DNA, the CDR3 is TGTGCCAGCAGCCGGACTAGCGGGTGGGGCGGGGAGCTGTTTTTT. The encoded protein is CASSRTSGWGGELFF.

The chain has TRBV4-2 and TRBJ2-7; TRBD1 agrees at 8 bases. V was clipped by 4 bases and J by 5 bases; unmatched bases: 10. The CDR3 is 15 residues long. CDR1 LGHNA and CDR2 YNFKEQ come from the germline V gene. CDR3 nucleotide sequence: TGTGCCAGCAGCCCGTGGACAGGGAAAGAAGACGAGCAGTACTTC. Amino acid sequence: CASSPWTGKEDEQYF.

The chain recombines TRBV18 with TRBJ2-7; the match to TRBD1 covers 8 bases. The CDR3 covers 15 residues. The V segment lost 2 bases and the J segment 0 bases; nucleotides outside the gene matches: 3. The germline gives CDR1 KGHSH, CDR2 LQKENI. CDR3 residues: CASSPRQGASYEQYF. CDR3 in DNA: TGTGCCAGCTCACCAAGGCAGGGGGCCTCCTACGAGCAGTACTTC. Based on the CDR3 plus reference TRBV18 and TRBJ2-7, the full variable domain is NAGVMQNPRHLVRRRGQEARLRCSPMKGHSHVYWYRQLPEEGLKFMVYLQKENIIDESGMPKERFSAEFPKEGPSILRIQQVVRGDSAAYFCASSPRQGASYEQYFGPGTRLTVT.

The gene calls are TRBV27 and TRBJ1-1; possibly TRBD1 for D (6 bases). The V and J ends lost 3 bases and 0 bases respectively, with 11 bases between them. The CDR3 is 15 residues long. From germline, CDR1 is MNHEY and CDR2 SMNVEV (reference sequence). This CDR3 is CASSLPGQMNTEAFF. The CDR3 DNA reads TGTGCCAGCAGTTTGCCCGGACAGATGAACACTGAAGCTTTCTTT.

This clone showed up just a few times. V gene TRBV5-1 combines with J gene TRBJ2-5, with a possible D match to TRBD2 (6 bases). The CDR3 extends over 14 amino acids. The V end lost 0 bases, the J end lost 3 bases, and 9 bases lay between the germline ends. Per the germline V gene, CDR1 is SGHRS and CDR2 is YFSETQ. CDR3 sequence: CASSLVAGKETQYF. The CDR3 DNA follows: TGCGCCAGCAGCTTGGTCGCGGGAAAAGAGACCCAGTACTTC.

This chain connects TRBV5-4 to TRBJ2-7; a possible D gene is TRBD2 (6 bases). Trimming took off 5 bases at V and 7 bases at J, with 16 bases between the two ends. CDR1 is SGHNT and CDR2 is YYREEE in the germline V gene (reference sequence). The CDR3 extends over 13 amino acids. This CDR3 is CASRSWGGFEQYF. The DNA of the CDR3 is TGTGCCAGCAGATCTTGGGGAGGTTTTGAGCAGTACTTC.

This sequence joins TRBV18 and TRBJ2-6; 9 bases are a match to TRBD1. V shed 1 base, J shed 2 bases, and the junction held 6 bases outside the gene matches. Per the germline V gene, CDR1 is KGHSH and CDR2 is LQKENI. The CDR3 is made up of 18 amino acids. The CDR3 loop is CASSPLGQGGTGANVLTF. For the CDR3, the DNA is TGTGCCAGCTCACCACTGGGACAGGGCGGCACTGGGGCCAACGTCCTGACTTTC.

The chain employs TRBV28 and TRBJ2-3; possibly TRBD1 for D (6 bases). This CDR3 is built from 15 residues. Per germline, CDR1 MDHEN and CDR2 SYDVKM. V lost 6 bases, J lost 0 bases, and 13 bases lay in between. CDR3 residues: CASRLQGPSTDTQYF. The CDR3 DNA follows: TGTGCCAGCAGACTACAGGGACCTAGCACAGATACGCAGTATTTT.

The chain combines TRBV5-1 with TRBJ2-7; TRBD1 aligns across 8 bases. The J call may be in error: the DNA end matches TRBJ2-1 better. CDR1 and CDR2 (germline): SGHRS, YFSETQ. The CDR3 is made up of 15 amino acids. CDR3 DNA sequence: TGCGCCAGCAGTCCATCGGGACAGGTCGGAAATGAGCAGTTCTTC. This codes for CASSPSGQVGNEQFF.

The chain links TRBV5-1 to TRBJ1-2; D gene ambiguous. The germline V gene encodes CDR1 SGHRS and CDR2 YFSETQ. Between the trimmed V and J ends, which lost 1 base and 2 bases, there was a span of 6 bases. CDR3 size: 13 residues. The CDR3 protein is CASSLQQNYGYTF. The CDR3 DNA sequence: TGCGCCAGCAGCTTGCAACAGAACTATGGCTACACCTTC.

The J gene is TRBJ2-3, the V gene TRBV5-4, with 7 bases aligning to TRBD2. The CDR3 runs to 15 residues. Looked up from germline, CDR1 is SGHNT and CDR2 is YYREEE (reference sequence). V shed 0 bases, J shed 4 bases, and the junction held 5 bases outside the gene matches. CDR3 sequence (DNA): TGTGCCAGCAGCTTGGTGTTGGGGGGGGCAGATACGCAGTATTTT. It translates to CASSLVLGGADTQYF. Together with reference TRBV5-4 and TRBJ2-3, the CDR3 gives the full variable domain: ETGVTQSPTHLIKTRGQQVTLRCSSQSGHNTVSWYQQALGQGPQFIFQYYREEENGRGNFPPRFSGLQFPNYSSELNVNALELDDSALYLCASSLVLGGADTQYFGPGTRLTVL.

DNA of the CDR3: TGTGCCAGCAGTTGGAGCGGACAGGGGGCCAATCAGCCCCAGCATTTT. This translates into CASSWSGQGANQPQHF. J is TRBJ1-5 and V is TRBV7-2; TRBD1 agrees at 11 bases. Germline CDR1 and CDR2: SGHTA and FQGNSA. With V trimmed by 6 bases and J by 3 bases, 7 bases remained unmatched. The CDR3 totals 16 residues.

About this clone itself: At one end the junction does not follow the germline gene, possibly because of a read error. This chain links TRBV2 with TRBJ1-5; a weak D match, TRBD1 (6 bases). The CDR3 runs to 14 residues. Germline CDR1 SNHLY, CDR2 FYNNEI. The CDR3 nucleotides read TGTGCCAGCACCAAAACGGGGGGCAACCAGCCCCAGCATTTT. Encoded protein: CASTKTGGNQPQHF.

V usage is TRBV6-4 and J usage is TRBJ2-7, with TRBD2 identical over 8 bases. CDR3 length equals 14 residues. Trimming took 3 bases from V and 3 from J; bases not matched to a gene: 4. CDR1 is MRHNA, CDR2 SNTAGT, per germline. The CDR3 sequence is CASSDCGGCYEQYF. The CDR3 coding sequence is TGTGCCAGCAGTGATTGCGGGGGGTGCTACGAGCAGTACTTC.

The V and J genes are TRBV5-4 and TRBJ2-7; 11 nucleotides align to TRBD1. The CDR3 length is 13 residues. V dropped 4 bases and J dropped 5; count of bases not matched to a gene: 2. Germline V gene sequence: CDR1 SGHNT, CDR2 YYREEE (reference sequence). The CDR3 spells CASSRDRGNEQYF. For the CDR3, the DNA is TGTGCCAGCAGCCGGGACAGGGGGAACGAGCAGTACTTC.

Only one count was recorded for this clone. The V gene is TRBV19, the J gene TRBJ2-7; 8 bases are a match to TRBD2. The CDR3 totals 16 residues. Germline assignment: CDR1 LNHDA and CDR2 SQIVND (reference sequence). V shed 5 bases and J 2 bases; nucleotides not matched to a gene: 11. CDR3 region: CASSFWTSNHPYEQYF. DNA of the CDR3: TGTGCCAGTAGTTTTTGGACTAGCAACCACCCCTACGAGCAGTACTTC.

The V gene is TRBV19, the J gene TRBJ1-5; D might be TRBD1 (5 bases). V was trimmed by 4 bases and J by 6 bases, leaving 13 bases between them. The germline CDR1 and CDR2 sequences are LNHDA and SQIVND (reference sequence). CDR3 length equals 14 residues. CDR3 DNA: TGTGCCAGTAGTAGGGGGGAATTGGGTCAGCCCCAGCATTTT. This codes for CASSRGELGQPQHF.

V and J are TRBV11-2 and TRBJ2-7; 7 nucleotides line up with TRBD1. Germline trimming cut 3 bases from V and 6 bases from J; bases unmatched to any gene: 8. This CDR3 is built from 14 residues. Germline loops: CDR1 SGHAT, CDR2 FQNNGV. The CDR3 here is CASSFQGERSEQYF. For the CDR3, the DNA is TGTGCCAGCAGCTTCCAGGGGGAGAGGAGCGAGCAGTACTTC.